This passage covers 7 T cell receptor beta chains from one sample sequenced in a study of T cells after somatic rescue of genetic block. The assay was immunoSEQ multiplex PCR, and TCRdb's table has in-frame clones only and misses some. Of 45,000 to 55,000 clones listed, approximately 96% are singletons. The sample was peripheral blood mononuclear cells (PBMCs). The source is a child younger than two.

A note on this clone: At the DNA level, this CDR3 is encoded by other sequences in the same sample as well. This chain connects TRBV7-9 to TRBJ2-7; no clear D gene. The CDR3 is made up of 13 amino acids. CDR1 and CDR2 (germline): SEHNR, FQNEAQ (reference sequence). Between the trimmed V and J ends, which lost 0 bases and 0 bases, there was a span of 3 bases. The CDR3 nucleotides read TGTGCCAGCAGCTTAGCGGGCTCCTACGAGCAGTACTTC. As protein: CASSLAGSYEQYF.

The genes are TRBV29-1 and TRBJ1-1, with a possible D match to TRBD1 (5 bases). V lost 1 base to trimming and J lost 5 bases, with 14 bases between them. Looked up from germline, CDR1 is SQVTM and CDR2 is ANQGSEA. CDR3 size: 14 residues. The CDR3 nucleotides read TGCAGCGTTGAAGGGGACGCCTTCGGGACTGAAGCTTTCTTT. Protein sequence: CSVEGDAFGTEAFF. The whole variable domain, filled in from reference TRBV29-1 and TRBJ1-1, reads SAVISQKPSRDICQRGTSLTIQCQVDSQVTMMFWYRQQPGQSLTLIATANQGSEATYESGFVIDKFPISRPNLTFSTLTVSNMSPEDSSIYLCSVEGDAFGTEAFFGQGTRLTVV.

In DNA, the CDR3 is TGTGCCAGCGGATCCTCGGGACAGGGGAACAATGAGCAGTTCTTC. Translation: CASGSSGQGNNEQFF. The genes are TRBV28 and TRBJ2-1; 10 nucleotides line up with TRBD1. The V and J ends lost 8 bases and 5 bases, in that order; junction bases with no gene match: 9. The length of the CDR3 is 15 residues. In germline, CDR1 is MDHEN, CDR2 SYDVKM.

CDR3 DNA sequence: TGTGCCAGCAGCCGAGGGACTAGCGGGTACGAGCAGTACTTC. It specifies CASSRGTSGYEQYF. The V and J genes are TRBV7-2 and TRBJ2-7, with 12 bases aligning to TRBD2. Germline V CDR1 and CDR2: SGHTA, FQGNSA. V shed 5 bases and J 4 bases; nucleotides not matched to a gene: 3. The CDR3 has 14 residues.

V is TRBV2 and J is TRBJ2-7; possibly TRBD1 for D (5 bases). Looked up from germline, CDR1 is SNHLY and CDR2 is FYNNEI. The CDR3 is made up of 12 amino acids. V lost 8 bases to trimming and J lost 2 bases, with 10 bases between them. CDR3 bases: TGTGCCAGCCAGGACAACACCTACGAGCAGTACTTC. This gives the protein CASQDNTYEQYF.

This chain links TRBV30 with TRBJ2-7, with 7 bases aligning to TRBD2. Trimming removed 3 bases from V and 0 bases from J; junction bases left unmatched: 2. Looked up from germline, CDR1 is GTSNPN and CDR2 is SVGIG (reference sequence). The CDR3 sequence is 13 residues long. The CDR3: CAWRGGSSYEQYF. The CDR3, as DNA: TGTGCCTGGAGGGGGGGGAGCTCCTACGAGCAGTACTTC.

The V and J genes are TRBV27 and TRBJ2-7; weak D call: TRBD2 (6 bases). This CDR3 comprises 15 residues. V lost 3 bases, J lost 0 bases, and 12 bases lay in between. The germline CDR1 and CDR2 sequences are MNHEY and SMNVEV (reference sequence). The CDR3 coding sequence is TGTGCCAGCAGTTTGGTCCTAGCGAGCTCCTACGAGCAGTACTTC. Translated, it gives CASSLVLASSYEQYF.